One sample yielded the 25 T cell receptor beta chains listed below, sequenced in a study of T cells in Graves' hyperthyroidism and ophthalmopathy. TCR beta CDR3 regions were amplified from RNA transcripts. The primer set for the first-round RT-PCR of the TCR CDR3 was HTBI. Using its own MiXCR run on the multiplex PCR reads, TCRdb lists one record per CDR3 protein. The data contain about 400,000 distinct CDR3 sequences, 15% of them seen just once; the ten biggest clones take up around a third. Sequences were obtained from blood. These receptors originate from a woman in her 30s with Graves' hyperthyroidism.

The chain couples TRBV3-1 to TRBJ2-2; D possibly matches TRBD1 or TRBD2 (5 bases each). V lost 0 bases, J lost 6 bases, and 11 bases lay in between. From germline, CDR1 is LGHDT and CDR2 YNNKEL (reference sequence). This CDR3 is 15 amino acids long. The CDR3 loop reads CASSQELGTSGELFF. CDR3 nucleotide sequence: TGTGCCAGCAGCCAAGAACTCGGGACCTCCGGGGAGCTGTTTTTT.

The J gene is TRBJ2-1, the V gene TRBV19; the match to TRBD2 covers 10 bases. This CDR3 spans 15 amino acids. The germline V gene encodes CDR1 LNHDA and CDR2 SQIVND (reference sequence). J was trimmed by 4 bases and V by 3 bases; bases with no gene match: 3. CDR3 residues: CASSMTSGLYNEQFF. The DNA of the CDR3 is TGTGCCAGTAGTATGACTAGCGGGCTTTACAATGAGCAGTTCTTC.

This clonotype was recorded at least ten times. The genes are TRBV3-1 and TRBJ2-1, with TRBD2 identical over 13 bases. V trimming: 4 bases; J trimming: 10 bases; junction bases outside the gene matches: 7. From germline, CDR1 is LGHDT and CDR2 YNNKEL (reference sequence). The CDR3 has 15 residues. The CDR3 sequence is CASSPGLAGVGEQFF. CDR3 nucleotides: TGTGCCAGCAGCCCCGGACTAGCGGGGGTGGGGGAGCAGTTCTTC.

The chain has TRBV3-1 and TRBJ2-7; TRBD1 matches 7 bases. CDR1 LGHDT and CDR2 YNNKEL come from the germline V gene (reference sequence). CDR3 length: 12 amino acids. Trimming took 4 bases from V and 9 from J; bases not matched to a gene: 6. CDR3 coding DNA: TGTGCCAGCAGCCTACGGACAGGCCTGCAGTACTTC. This translates into CASSLRTGLQYF.

V gene TRBV28 combines with J gene TRBJ2-7; a possible D gene is TRBD1 (6 bases). The CDR3 consists of 15 residues. Trimming removed 3 bases from V and 2 bases from J, with 14 bases in between. The germline V gene encodes CDR1 MDHEN and CDR2 SYDVKM. The CDR3 DNA is TGTGCCAGCAGTTTCCCCGCCCCAGGGGCCTACGAGCAGTACTTC. Translating it yields CASSFPAPGAYEQYF.

The chain recombines TRBV3-1 with TRBJ2-5; TRBD1 is a possible D gene (6 bases). V was shortened by 1 base and J by 4 bases, with 13 bases between the two germline ends. The CDR3 is made up of 15 amino acids. The germline V gene has CDR1 LGHDT and CDR2 YNNKEL (reference sequence). CDR3 in amino acids: CASSQATGLRETQYF. CDR3 bases: TGTGCCAGCAGCCAAGCAACAGGGCTTCGAGAGACCCAGTACTTC.

This clonotype was detected only a few times. The V call is TRBV20-1, the J call TRBJ2-7; 7 bases are a match to TRBD2. This CDR3 has 13 amino acids. The germline V gene encodes CDR1 DFQATT and CDR2 SNEGSKA (reference sequence). The V gene end was trimmed by 3 bases and the J gene end by 6 bases; junction bases not matched to a gene: 8. CDR3 protein: CSASGPGRGEQYF. For the CDR3, the DNA is TGCAGTGCTAGCGGCCCGGGGAGGGGCGAGCAGTACTTC.

This clonotype was counted a few times. V gene TRBV27 combines with J gene TRBJ1-2, with D uncertain. This CDR3 spans 15 amino acids. Germline V gives CDR1 MNHEY, CDR2 SMNVEV (reference sequence). Between the trimmed V and J ends, which lost 0 bases and 5 bases, there was a span of 13 bases. In DNA form, the CDR3 reads TGTGCCAGCAGTTTATCGACTCGGGGTTCGTATGGCTACACCTTC. This encodes CASSLSTRGSYGYTF.

This clonotype appeared a few times. The V and J genes are TRBV6-1 and TRBJ2-1, with D perhaps matching TRBD1 or TRBD2 (5 bases each). In germline, CDR1 is MNHNS, CDR2 SASEGT. The CDR3 contains 15 residues. Trimming cost V 6 bases and J 4 bases, with 16 bases left between them. This CDR3 reads CASSPLEGMYNEQFF. CDR3 nucleotide sequence: TGTGCCAGCAGCCCTCTAGAGGGGATGTACAATGAGCAGTTCTTC.

The rearrangement joins TRBV5-1 to TRBJ2-7, with 8 positions matching TRBD2. Germline-derived CDR1 and CDR2 are SGHRS and YFSETQ. V lost 4 bases, J lost 5 bases, and 5 bases stayed unmatched. The CDR3 has 13 residues. The CDR3 here is CASSTTSGHEQYF. The CDR3 DNA sequence: TGCGCCAGCAGCACCACTAGCGGCCACGAGCAGTACTTC.

This clonotype was seen a handful of times. The J gene is TRBJ2-2, the V gene TRBV2; 14 nucleotides align to TRBD2. Trimming at V came to 8 bases and at J to 4 bases, leaving 12 bases not matched to a gene. The V gene's germline CDR1 is SNHLY and CDR2 FYNNEI. The CDR3 loop spans 18 amino acids. CDR3 protein: CASVFGTSGSRSTGELFF. DNA for the CDR3: TGTGCCAGCGTCTTCGGGACTAGCGGGAGTCGTAGCACCGGGGAGCTGTTTTTT.

This clonotype was observed many times. The chain employs TRBV20-1 and TRBJ2-1, with a tentative D call TRBD2 (5 bases). Trimming cost V 0 bases and J 5 bases, with 14 bases left between them. The CDR3 is made up of 15 amino acids. Germline-derived CDR1 and CDR2 are DFQATT and SNEGSKA (reference sequence). CDR3: CSARDPGVWDNEQFF. The CDR3 DNA is TGCAGTGCTAGAGATCCCGGGGTTTGGGACAATGAGCAGTTCTTC.

This CDR3 is CASSLSQGLYGYTF. CDR3 DNA sequence: TGTGCCAGCAGTTTATCTCAGGGACTCTATGGCTACACCTTC. The V gene is TRBV27, the J gene TRBJ1-2, with a weak D call TRBD1 (5 bases). CDR1 is MNHEY and CDR2 is SMNVEV in the germline V gene (reference sequence). The V end lost 0 bases, the J end lost 4 bases, and 9 bases lay between the germline ends. This CDR3 contains 14 residues.

This clonotype has ten or more counts. V usage is TRBV11-2 and J usage is TRBJ2-1; unclear D gene. This CDR3 has 10 amino acids. The V gene lost 7 bases and the J gene lost 8 bases, with 6 bases spanning the gap. Germline V gives CDR1 SGHAT, CDR2 FQNNGV. The CDR3 DNA is TGTGCCAGCATGGGTTATGAGCAGTTCTTC. Translation gives CASMGYEQFF. Complete variable domain (other parts from reference TRBV11-2 and TRBJ2-1): EAGVAQSPRYKIIEKRQSVAFWCNPISGHATLYWYQQILGQGPKLLIQFQNNGVVDDSQLPKDRFSAERLKGVDSTLKIQPAKLEDSAVYLCASMGYEQFFGPGTRLTVL.

Details on this clonotype: A single base separates this from a much larger clone, so it may be a read error. The rearrangement joins TRBV3-1 to TRBJ2-7; 7 nucleotides line up with TRBD2. Germline CDR1 and CDR2: LGHDT and YNNKEL (reference sequence). V trimming: 4 bases; J trimming: 3 bases; junction bases outside the gene matches: 12. The length of the CDR3 is 16 residues. The CDR3 here is CASSPGEGPPYYEQYF. The CDR3 bases are TGTGCCAGCAGCCCCGGGGAGGGGCCCCCGTACTACGAGCAGTACTTC.

V is TRBV18 and J is TRBJ1-4; perhaps TRBD1 as D (5 bases). V dropped 1 base and J dropped 7 bases, with 10 bases sitting between them. The CDR3 is made up of 14 amino acids. Germline CDR1 reads KGHSH; CDR2 reads LQKENI. CDR3 region: CASSPRQGTEKLFF. CDR3 sequence (DNA): TGTGCCAGCTCACCACGCCAGGGAACTGAAAAACTGTTTTTT.

V usage is TRBV7-9 and J usage is TRBJ1-5; D perhaps matches TRBD1 (5 bases). Germline CDR1 is SEHNR and CDR2 is FQNEAQ (reference sequence). The V end was cut by 4 bases, the J end by 5 bases, with 15 bases between. The CDR3 is made up of 15 amino acids. The CDR3 spells CASSSARDFDQPQHF. CDR3 DNA: TGTGCCAGCAGCTCGGCCAGGGACTTCGATCAGCCCCAGCATTTT. The full variable domain, with the rest looked up from reference TRBV7-9 and TRBJ1-5, is DTGVSQNPRHKITKRGQNVTFRCDPISEHNRLYWYRQTLGQGPEFLTYFQNEAQLEKSRLLSDRFSAERPKGSFSTLEIQRTEQGDSAMYLCASSSARDFDQPQHFGDGTRLSIL.

This clonotype was picked up many times. The rearrangement uses TRBV25-1 and TRBJ2-5; tentative D call: TRBD1 (6 bases). The CDR3 has 16 amino acids. Per the germline V gene, CDR1 is MGHDK and CDR2 is SYGVNS. The V end lost 3 bases, the J end lost 1 base, and 15 bases lay between the germline ends. CDR3 region: CASSDPGQSLQETQYF. The CDR3 DNA reads as TGTGCCAGCAGTGACCCGGGACAAAGCCTCCAAGAGACCCAGTACTTC.

The gene calls are TRBV20-1 and TRBJ2-3; possible D gene TRBD2, 6 bases. The CDR3 covers 18 residues. V was trimmed by 0 bases and J by 0 bases, leaving 19 bases between them. Germline loops: CDR1 DFQATT, CDR2 SNEGSKA (reference sequence). CDR3 region: CSARDHGLAYPSTDTQYF. CDR3 nucleotides: TGCAGTGCTAGAGATCATGGCCTAGCGTACCCTAGCACAGATACGCAGTATTTT.

On this clonotype itself: A clone one base away is much larger, so this may be a read error. J is TRBJ1-1 and V is TRBV7-2; the D gene is possibly TRBD1 (5 bases). Deletions cut 5 bases from V and 4 bases from J, with 14 bases between. This CDR3 has 14 amino acids. Per germline, CDR1 SGHTA and CDR2 FQGNSA. The CDR3 DNA reads TGTGCCAGCAGCGTGAGGGCGGGGGGCACTGAAGCTTTCTTT. Protein sequence: CASSVRAGGTEAFF.

This rearrangement joins TRBV14 to TRBJ2-7, with TRBD2 identical over 9 bases. V was pared by 4 bases and J by 6 bases, with 13 bases of the junction left unmatched. CDR3 length: 16 amino acids. Germline V gives CDR1 SGHDN, CDR2 FVKESK. CDR3 sequence (DNA): TGTGCCAGCAGCCTACGGGTTAGCGGGAGTCGGGGCGAGCAGTACTTC. This gives the protein CASSLRVSGSRGEQYF. Filled out from reference TRBV14 and TRBJ2-7, the complete variable domain reads EAGVTQFPSHSVIEKGQTVTLRCDPISGHDNLYWYRRVMGKEIKFLLHFVKESKQDESGMPNNRFLAERTGGTYSTLKVQPAELEDSGVYFCASSLRVSGSRGEQYFGPGTRLTVT.

This clonotype was counted at least ten times. V and J are TRBV18 and TRBJ2-7; 10 positions agree with TRBD2. Germline CDR1 and CDR2: KGHSH and LQKENI. Trimming removed 3 bases from V and 1 base from J; junction bases left unmatched: 6. This CDR3 is 16 amino acids long. The CDR3 protein is CASSPVGLARSYEQYF. The CDR3 nucleotides read TGTGCCAGCTCACCGGTGGGACTAGCGAGATCCTACGAGCAGTACTTC.

This clonotype was found a few times. The V gene is TRBV11-3, the J gene TRBJ2-3, with 10 bases matching TRBD1. CDR1 SGHNT and CDR2 YENEEA come from the germline V gene. Losses at the gene ends were 4 bases for V and 4 bases for J; bases not matched to a gene: 2. The CDR3 has 14 residues. The CDR3 loop reads CASSSGTGADTQYF. In nucleotides, the CDR3 is TGTGCCAGCAGCTCGGGGACAGGGGCAGATACGCAGTATTTT.

This clonotype has a count of ten or more. The chain employs TRBV5-1 and TRBJ1-1, with 9 bases fitting TRBD1. The CDR3 sequence is 16 residues long. Trimming at V came to 4 bases and at J to 1 base, leaving 8 bases not matched to a gene. Germline loops: CDR1 SGHRS, CDR2 YFSETQ. DNA for the CDR3: TGCGCCAGCAGCCCGACAGGGGGGACCCAGAACACTGAAGCTTTCTTT. Encoded protein: CASSPTGGTQNTEAFF.

This clonotype came up many times. The chain employs TRBV30 and TRBJ2-3, with TRBD2 matching over 7 bases. Germline CDR1 GTSNPN, CDR2 SVGIG (reference sequence). V lost 3 bases, J lost 1 base, and 7 bases stayed unmatched. The CDR3 totals 15 residues. This chain's CDR3 is CAWREEGRGTDTQYF. In nucleotides, the CDR3 is TGTGCCTGGAGGGAGGAAGGGAGGGGCACAGATACGCAGTATTTT.